The 12 T cell receptor beta chains reported below all come from one sample, sequenced in a study of blood T cell repertoires in COVID-19. The table came from immunoSEQ multiplex PCR; TCRdb's copy has only in-frame clones and leaves some out. This table has 400,000 to 450,000 clones, about 88% appearing once. Material for sequencing was peripheral blood. The origin of the receptors is a woman aged 40 to 50 with COVID-19, enrolled during active disease.

The chain recombines TRBV5-4 with TRBJ1-1; TRBD1 matches at 10 bases. Germline lookup yields CDR1 SGHNT and CDR2 YYREEE (reference sequence). The V and J ends lost 4 bases and 6 bases, in that order; junction bases with no gene match: 15. The CDR3 consists of 17 residues. The CDR3 reads CASSTSSLGTGVPEAFF. In DNA, the CDR3 is TGTGCCAGCAGCACATCCAGCCTCGGGACAGGGGTTCCTGAAGCTTTCTTT.

The chain combines TRBV6-6 with TRBJ2-1, with 10 bases that match TRBD2. There are 16 residues in the CDR3. Germline-derived CDR1 and CDR2 are MNHNY and SVGAGI (reference sequence). Trimming took 7 bases from V and 0 from J; bases not matched to a gene: 6. CDR3: CASKLSSGSSYNEQFF. The CDR3 DNA sequence: TGTGCCAGCAAACTGTCTAGCGGGAGCTCCTACAATGAGCAGTTCTTC.

The J gene is TRBJ2-3, the V gene TRBV28; D is possibly TRBD1 (5 bases). The CDR3 has 16 amino acids. CDR1 and CDR2 from the germline V gene are MDHEN and SYDVKM. Trimming took 6 bases from V and 0 from J, leaving 16 bases between them. The CDR3 nucleotides are TGTGCCAGCAGAGATAAAGGGGCTGGTAGCACAGATACGCAGTATTTT. It codes for CASRDKGAGSTDTQYF.

This chain links TRBV3-1 (or the pseudogene TRBV3-2) with TRBJ1-5, with D hard to call. Trimming removed 1 base from V and 0 bases from J, with 10 bases in between. Germline V gives CDR1 LGHDT, CDR2 YNNKEL (reference sequence). There are 16 residues in the CDR3. The CDR3 reads CASSQGAGYSNQPQHF. The CDR3 nucleotides read TGTGCCAGCAGCCAAGGGGCGGGTTATAGCAATCAGCCCCAGCATTTT.

The gene calls are TRBV15 and TRBJ1-1, with 8 bases identical to TRBD1. Germline V gives CDR1 LNHNV, CDR2 YYDKDF (reference sequence). There are 17 residues in the CDR3. Losses at the gene ends were 1 base for V and 5 bases for J; bases not matched to a gene: 12. Here the CDR3 DNA reads TGTGCCACCAGCAGAGGTATCCAAATGCAGGGGGCAACTGAAGCTTTCTTT. Translating it yields CATSRGIQMQGATEAFF.

This clone appeared a single time. The chain is built from TRBV10-2 and TRBJ1-5, with 9 positions matching TRBD1. The junction had 11 bases not matched to a gene; V was cut back by 5 bases and J by 6 bases. Looked up from germline, CDR1 is WSHSY and CDR2 is SAAADI. This CDR3 comprises 16 residues. In DNA form, the CDR3 reads TGCGCCAGCAGTCACCCCGGGACAGGGAATATTCAGCCCCAGCATTTT. Translating it yields CASSHPGTGNIQPQHF.

The gene calls are TRBV7-6 and TRBJ2-5, with 14 bases that match TRBD2. V lost 5 bases to trimming and J lost 2 bases; unmatched junction nucleotides: 7. The CDR3 has 17 residues. The germline V gene encodes CDR1 SGHVS and CDR2 FNYEAQ. In nucleotides, the CDR3 is TGTGCCAGCAGCCGAGGACTAGCGGGGGGTGCTCAAGAGACCCAGTACTTC. Encoded protein: CASSRGLAGGAQETQYF. Based on the CDR3 plus reference TRBV7-6 and TRBJ2-5, the full variable domain is GAGVSQSPRYKVTKRGQDVALRCDPISGHVSLYWYRQALGQGPEFLTYFNYEAQQDKSGLPNDRFSAERPEGSISTLTIQRTEQRDSAMYRCASSRGLAGGAQETQYFGPGTRLLVL.

This sequence joins TRBV7-2 and TRBJ1-1; 7 nucleotides align to TRBD1. Germline assignment: CDR1 SGHTA and CDR2 FQGNSA. This CDR3 is built from 14 residues. The V gene end was trimmed by 7 bases and the J gene end by 5 bases; junction bases not matched to a gene: 10. The CDR3 spells CASKGQRQLTEAFF. CDR3 DNA: TGTGCCAGCAAGGGACAGAGACAACTAACTGAAGCTTTCTTT.

The chain employs TRBV7-3 and TRBJ1-5, with D unclear. Germline V gene data show CDR1 as SGHTA and CDR2 as FQGTGA. This CDR3 comprises 16 residues. V lost 5 bases to trimming and J lost 4 bases, with 18 bases between them. Written as DNA, the CDR3 is TGTGCCAGCAGCGGCGGGGTGGGCTCGGGAAATCAGCCCCAGCATTTT. Translation: CASSGGVGSGNQPQHF.

J is TRBJ2-6 and V is TRBV5-1, with 9 bases fitting TRBD1. Germline V CDR1 and CDR2: SGHRS, YFSETQ. After removal of 7 bases from V and 7 bases from J, the junction contained 18 bases not matched to a gene. The CDR3 is made up of 18 amino acids. In DNA form, the CDR3 reads TGCGCCAGCTCCCCCCAGGGAGGACAGGGGATCGGAGCCAACGTCCTGACTTTC. Translation gives CASSPQGGQGIGANVLTF.

V gene TRBV5-1 combines with J gene TRBJ2-5; TRBD2 might be the D (6 bases). This CDR3 spans 14 amino acids. V was cut by 4 bases and J by 2 bases, with 12 bases left in between. Germline V lookup: CDR1 SGHRS, CDR2 YFSETQ. CDR3 residues: CASSKAGTQETQYF. CDR3 sequence (DNA): TGCGCCAGCAGCAAGGCAGGGACTCAAGAGACCCAGTACTTC.

The rearrangement uses TRBV2 and TRBJ2-5; 8 bases align to TRBD1. With V trimmed by 5 bases and J by 4 bases, 3 bases remained unmatched. Germline V lookup: CDR1 SNHLY, CDR2 FYNNEI. The CDR3 consists of 13 residues. The CDR3 sequence is CASSLQGGETQYF. The CDR3, as DNA: TGTGCCAGCAGTTTACAGGGGGGAGAGACCCAGTACTTC.